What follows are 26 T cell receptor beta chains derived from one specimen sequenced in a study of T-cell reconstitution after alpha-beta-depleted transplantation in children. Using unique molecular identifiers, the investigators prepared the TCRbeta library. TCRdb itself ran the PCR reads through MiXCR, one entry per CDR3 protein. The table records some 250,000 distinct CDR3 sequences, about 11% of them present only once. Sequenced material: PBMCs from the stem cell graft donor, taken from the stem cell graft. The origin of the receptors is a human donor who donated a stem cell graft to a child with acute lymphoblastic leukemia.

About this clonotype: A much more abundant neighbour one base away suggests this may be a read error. The CDR3 spells CAISAHRGETQYF. CDR3 sequence (DNA): TGTGCCATCAGTGCGCACAGGGGAGAGACCCAGTACTTC. J is TRBJ2-5 and V is TRBV10-3; 7 bases match TRBD1. V was pared by 4 bases and J by 4 bases, with 3 bases of the junction left unmatched. The CDR3 covers 13 residues. Per germline, CDR1 ENHRY and CDR2 SYGVKD.

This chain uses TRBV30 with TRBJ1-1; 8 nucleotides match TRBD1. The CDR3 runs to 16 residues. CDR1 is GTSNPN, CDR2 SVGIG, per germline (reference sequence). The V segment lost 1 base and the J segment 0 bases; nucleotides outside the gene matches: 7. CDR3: CAWSGGQTGVNTEAFF. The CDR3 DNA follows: TGTGCCTGGAGTGGGGGCCAGACAGGGGTGAACACTGAAGCTTTCTTT. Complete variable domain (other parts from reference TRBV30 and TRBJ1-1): SQTIHQWPATLVQPVGSPLSLECTVEGTSNPNLYWYRQAAGRGLQLLFYSVGIGQISSEVPQNLSASRPQDRQFILSSKKLLLSDSGFYLCAWSGGQTGVNTEAFFGQGTRLTVV.

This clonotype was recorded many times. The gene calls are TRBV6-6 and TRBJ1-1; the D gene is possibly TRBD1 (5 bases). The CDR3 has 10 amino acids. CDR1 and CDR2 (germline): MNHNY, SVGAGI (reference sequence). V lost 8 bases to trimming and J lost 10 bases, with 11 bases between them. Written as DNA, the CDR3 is TGTGCCAGCGAGGGGATATCAGCTTTCTTT. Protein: CASEGISAFF.

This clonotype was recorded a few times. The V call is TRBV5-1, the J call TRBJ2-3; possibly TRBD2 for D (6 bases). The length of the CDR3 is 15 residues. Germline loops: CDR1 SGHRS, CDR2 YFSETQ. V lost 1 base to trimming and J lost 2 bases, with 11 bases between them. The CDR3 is CASSLYGTSTDTQYF. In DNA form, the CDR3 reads TGCGCCAGCAGCTTGTATGGGACTTCCACAGATACGCAGTATTTT.

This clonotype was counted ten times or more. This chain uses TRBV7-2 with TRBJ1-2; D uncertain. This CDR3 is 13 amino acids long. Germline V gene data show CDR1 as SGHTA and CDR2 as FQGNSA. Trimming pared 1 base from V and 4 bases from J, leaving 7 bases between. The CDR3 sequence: CASSLGSTYGYTF. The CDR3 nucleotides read TGTGCCAGCAGCTTAGGGTCCACCTATGGCTACACCTTC.

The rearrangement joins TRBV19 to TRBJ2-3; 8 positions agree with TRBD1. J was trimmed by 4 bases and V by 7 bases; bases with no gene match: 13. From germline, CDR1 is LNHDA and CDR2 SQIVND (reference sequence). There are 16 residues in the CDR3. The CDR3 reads CASTPPTGGIADTQYF. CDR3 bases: TGTGCCAGTACCCCACCCACAGGGGGGATTGCAGATACGCAGTATTTT.

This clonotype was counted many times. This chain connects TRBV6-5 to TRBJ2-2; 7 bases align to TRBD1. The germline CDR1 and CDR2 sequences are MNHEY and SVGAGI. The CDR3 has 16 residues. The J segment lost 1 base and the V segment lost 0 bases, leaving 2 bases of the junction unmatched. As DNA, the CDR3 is TGTGCCAGCAGTTACTCGAACAGGGGGAACACCGGGGAGCTGTTTTTT. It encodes CASSYSNRGNTGELFF.

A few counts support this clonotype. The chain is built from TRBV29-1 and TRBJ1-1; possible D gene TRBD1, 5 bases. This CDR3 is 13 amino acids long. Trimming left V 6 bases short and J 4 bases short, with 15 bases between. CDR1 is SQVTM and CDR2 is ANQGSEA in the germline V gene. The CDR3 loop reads CSVDRRGGTEAFF. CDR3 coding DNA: TGCAGCGTCGATCGACGGGGGGGCACTGAAGCTTTCTTT.

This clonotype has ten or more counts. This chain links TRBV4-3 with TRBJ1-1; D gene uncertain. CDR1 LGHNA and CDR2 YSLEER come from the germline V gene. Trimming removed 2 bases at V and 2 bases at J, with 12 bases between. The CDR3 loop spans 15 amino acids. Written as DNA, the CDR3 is TGCGCCAGCAGCCAATCCTTACAGACTAACACTGAAGCTTTCTTT. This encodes CASSQSLQTNTEAFF.

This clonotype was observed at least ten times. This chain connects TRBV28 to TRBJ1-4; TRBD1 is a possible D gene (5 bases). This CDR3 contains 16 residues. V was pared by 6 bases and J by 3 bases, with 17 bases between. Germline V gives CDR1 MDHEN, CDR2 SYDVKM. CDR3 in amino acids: CASSSLHGASNEKLFF. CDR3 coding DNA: TGTGCCAGCAGCTCCCTCCATGGGGCGTCTAATGAAAAACTGTTTTTT.

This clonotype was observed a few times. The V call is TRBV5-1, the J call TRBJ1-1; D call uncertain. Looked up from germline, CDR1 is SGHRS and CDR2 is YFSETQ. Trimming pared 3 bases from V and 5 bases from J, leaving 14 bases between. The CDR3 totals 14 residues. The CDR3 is CASSYRRVDTEAFF. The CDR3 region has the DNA TGCGCCAGCAGCTACCGTCGGGTTGATACTGAAGCTTTCTTT.

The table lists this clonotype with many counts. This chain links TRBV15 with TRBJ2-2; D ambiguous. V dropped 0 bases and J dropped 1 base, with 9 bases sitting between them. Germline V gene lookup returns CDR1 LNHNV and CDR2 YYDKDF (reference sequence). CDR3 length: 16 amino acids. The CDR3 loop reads CATSREGLGNTGELFF. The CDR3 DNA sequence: TGTGCCACCAGCAGAGAGGGGTTAGGGAACACCGGGGAGCTGTTTTTT.

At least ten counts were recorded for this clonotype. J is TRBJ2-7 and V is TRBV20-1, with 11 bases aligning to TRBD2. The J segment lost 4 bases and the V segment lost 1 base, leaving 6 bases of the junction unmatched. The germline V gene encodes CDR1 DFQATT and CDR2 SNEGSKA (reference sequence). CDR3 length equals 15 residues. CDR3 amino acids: CSARVTSGSFYEQYF. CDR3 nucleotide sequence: TGCAGTGCTAGAGTTACTAGCGGGAGCTTTTACGAGCAGTACTTC.

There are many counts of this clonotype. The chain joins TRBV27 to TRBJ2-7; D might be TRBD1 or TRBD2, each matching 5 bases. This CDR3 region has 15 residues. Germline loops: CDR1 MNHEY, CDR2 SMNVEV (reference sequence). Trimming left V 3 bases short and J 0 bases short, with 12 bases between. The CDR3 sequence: CASSFGTGSSYEQYF. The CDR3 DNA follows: TGTGCCAGCAGTTTTGGGACGGGGAGCTCCTACGAGCAGTACTTC.

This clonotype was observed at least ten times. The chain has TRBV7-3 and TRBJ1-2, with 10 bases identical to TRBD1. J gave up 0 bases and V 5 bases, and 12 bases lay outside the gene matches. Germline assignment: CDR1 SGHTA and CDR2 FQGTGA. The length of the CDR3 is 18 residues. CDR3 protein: CASSVDRGPVEANYGYTF. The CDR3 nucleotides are TGTGCCAGCAGCGTCGACAGGGGGCCGGTGGAGGCTAACTATGGCTACACCTTC. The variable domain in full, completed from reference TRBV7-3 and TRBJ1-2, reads GAGVSQTPSNKVTEKGKYVELRCDPISGHTALYWYRQSLGQGPEFLIYFQGTGAADDSGLPNDRFFAVRPEGSVSTLKIQRTERGDSAVYLCASSVDRGPVEANYGYTFGSGTRLTVV.

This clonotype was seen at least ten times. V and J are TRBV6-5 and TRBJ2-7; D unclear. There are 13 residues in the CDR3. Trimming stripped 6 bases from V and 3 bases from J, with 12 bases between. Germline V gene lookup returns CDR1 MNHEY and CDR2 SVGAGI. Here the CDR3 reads CASSVNIIYEQYF. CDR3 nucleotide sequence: TGTGCCAGCAGCGTCAATATTATCTACGAGCAGTACTTC.

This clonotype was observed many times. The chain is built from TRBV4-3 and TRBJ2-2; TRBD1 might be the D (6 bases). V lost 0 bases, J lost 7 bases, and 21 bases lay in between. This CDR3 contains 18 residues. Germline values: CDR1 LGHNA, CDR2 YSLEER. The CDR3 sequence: CASSQDRGSGVLIGELFF. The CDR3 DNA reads TGCGCCAGCAGCCAAGATCGAGGGTCAGGGGTTCTAATCGGGGAGCTGTTTTTT.

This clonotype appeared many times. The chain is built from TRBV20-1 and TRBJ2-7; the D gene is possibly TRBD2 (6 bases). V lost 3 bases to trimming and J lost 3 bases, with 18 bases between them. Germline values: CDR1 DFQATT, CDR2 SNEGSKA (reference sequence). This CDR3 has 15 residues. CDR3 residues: CSARIFGRDRYEQYF. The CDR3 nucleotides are TGCAGTGCTAGGATTTTCGGGCGGGACCGCTACGAGCAGTACTTC.

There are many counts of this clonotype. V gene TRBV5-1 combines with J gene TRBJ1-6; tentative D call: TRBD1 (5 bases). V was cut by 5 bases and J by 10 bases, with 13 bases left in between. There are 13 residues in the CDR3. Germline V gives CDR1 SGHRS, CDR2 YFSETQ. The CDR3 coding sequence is TGCGCCAGCAGGGGACTGGGTAAATCACCCCTCCACTTT. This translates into CASRGLGKSPLHF.

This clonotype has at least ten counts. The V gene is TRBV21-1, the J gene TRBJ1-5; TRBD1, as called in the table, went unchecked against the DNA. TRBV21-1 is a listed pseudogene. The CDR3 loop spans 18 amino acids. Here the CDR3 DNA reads TGTGCCAGCAGCAAAGGCGAGGCAGGGGGCTGGGCGCGGGGGCCCCAGCATTTT. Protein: CASSKGEAGGWARGPQHF.

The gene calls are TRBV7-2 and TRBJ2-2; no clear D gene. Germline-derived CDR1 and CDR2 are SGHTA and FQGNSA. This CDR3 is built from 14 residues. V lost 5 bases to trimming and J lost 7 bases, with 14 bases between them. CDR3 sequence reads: CASSPRRSFGELFF. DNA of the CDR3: TGTGCCAGCAGCCCACGAAGGAGCTTCGGGGAGCTGTTTTTT.

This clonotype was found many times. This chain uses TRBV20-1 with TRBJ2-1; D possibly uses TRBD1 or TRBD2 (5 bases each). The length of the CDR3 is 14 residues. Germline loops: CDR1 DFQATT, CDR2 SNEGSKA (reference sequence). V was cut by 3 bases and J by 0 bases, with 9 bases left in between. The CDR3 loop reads CSASKGSSYNEQFF. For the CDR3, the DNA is TGCAGTGCTAGTAAGGGGAGCTCCTACAATGAGCAGTTCTTC.

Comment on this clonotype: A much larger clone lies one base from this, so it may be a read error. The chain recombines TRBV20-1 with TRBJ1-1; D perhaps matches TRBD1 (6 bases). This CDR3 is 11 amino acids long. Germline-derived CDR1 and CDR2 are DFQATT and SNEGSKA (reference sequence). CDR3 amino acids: CSPRGGAEAFF. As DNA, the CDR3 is TGCAGTCCTAGAGGGGGGGCTGAAGCTTTCTTT.

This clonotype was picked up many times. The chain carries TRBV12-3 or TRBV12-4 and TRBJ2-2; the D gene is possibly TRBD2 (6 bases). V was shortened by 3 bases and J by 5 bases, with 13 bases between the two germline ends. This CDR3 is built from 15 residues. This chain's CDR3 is CASSFGRENTGELFF. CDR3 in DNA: TGTGCCAGCAGTTTTGGGCGGGAAAATACCGGGGAGCTGTTTTTT.

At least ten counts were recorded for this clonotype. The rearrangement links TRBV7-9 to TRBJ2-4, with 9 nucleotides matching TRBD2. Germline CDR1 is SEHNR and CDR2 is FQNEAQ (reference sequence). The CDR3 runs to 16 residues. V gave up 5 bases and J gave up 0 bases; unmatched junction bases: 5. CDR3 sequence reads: CASSRAGGLAKNIQYF. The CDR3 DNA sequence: TGTGCCAGCAGCCGAGCGGGGGGCCTAGCCAAAAACATTCAGTACTTC.

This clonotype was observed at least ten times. CDR3 protein: CSARVYHPKYNEQFF. The CDR3 nucleotides are TGCAGTGCTAGAGTTTACCACCCCAAATACAATGAGCAGTTCTTC. The chain combines TRBV20-1 with TRBJ2-1; D call uncertain. The V gene lost 1 base and the J gene lost 4 bases, with 14 bases spanning the gap. This CDR3 contains 15 residues. Germline V CDR1 and CDR2: DFQATT, SNEGSKA (reference sequence).